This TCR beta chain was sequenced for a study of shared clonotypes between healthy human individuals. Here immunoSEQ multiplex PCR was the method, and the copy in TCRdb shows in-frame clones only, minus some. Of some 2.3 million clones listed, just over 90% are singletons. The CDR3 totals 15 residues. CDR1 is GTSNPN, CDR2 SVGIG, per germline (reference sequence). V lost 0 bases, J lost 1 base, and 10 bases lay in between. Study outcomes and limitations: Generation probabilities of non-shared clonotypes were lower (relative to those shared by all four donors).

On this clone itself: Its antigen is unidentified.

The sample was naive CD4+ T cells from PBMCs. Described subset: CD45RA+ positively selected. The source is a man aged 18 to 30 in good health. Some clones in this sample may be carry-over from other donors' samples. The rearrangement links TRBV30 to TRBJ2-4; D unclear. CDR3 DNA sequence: TGTGCCTGGAGTGTTCTTACCGTGGCCAAAAACATTCAGTACTTC. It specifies CAWSVLTVAKNIQYF.